One and the same sample provided the 2 T cell receptor beta chains below, sequenced in a study of blood T cell repertoires in COVID-19. Clones were read by immunoSEQ multiplex PCR, and TCRdb kept only the in-frame ones, dropping some. The data contain more than 300,000 clones, more than 75% of them singletons. The sample was PBMCs or T cells enriched from blood (not recorded which). These receptors were collected from a woman between 18 and 29 years old who had recovered from COVID-19.

As concerns this clone: This may arise from a read error, as a much more abundant clone is one base away. Other DNA sequences of this sample code for an identical CDR3. This rearrangement joins TRBV7-9 to TRBJ1-1, with 7 bases identical to TRBD1. The germline V gene has CDR1 SEHNR and CDR2 FQNEAQ (reference sequence). The trim removed 5 bases at V and 0 bases at J, leaving 6 bases unmatched. CDR3 length: 15 amino acids. This CDR3 is CASSQGQTMNTEAFF. The CDR3 region has the DNA TGTGCCAGCAGCCAGGGACAGACAATGAACACTGAAGCTTTCTTT.

This clone was detected once. This rearrangement joins TRBV7-9 to TRBJ1-1; TRBD1 matches at 9 bases. The CDR3 runs to 15 residues. The V gene's germline CDR1 is SEHNR and CDR2 FQNEAQ (reference sequence). V was pared by 5 bases and J by 4 bases, with 8 bases of the junction left unmatched. The CDR3 loop is CASSQPDRGGTEAFF. CDR3 bases: TGTGCCAGCAGCCAACCGGACAGGGGAGGCACTGAAGCTTTCTTT.